The 30 T cell receptor beta chains below come from one sample, sequenced in a study of CD8 T cell repertoires and HIV-1 epitope variants (dated by TCRdb to about 2020). Libraries were made using the immunoSEQ multiplex PCR assay. TCRdb mirrors the immuneACCESS table, restricted to in-frame sequences. Some clones are absent from its copies; in checked studies, under half trace to an unresolved V gene, and the reason for the others is unknown. The sample table lists several thousand clones, less than 70% of them with a count of one. The ten top clones hold roughly 45% of the sample. Antigens for these TCRs are unknown. The sequenced sample consisted of cultured CD8+ T cells derived from PBMCs. The receptors come from a male donor with HIV.

The chain uses TRBV18 and TRBJ1-3, with D unclear. Germline V gene lookup returns CDR1 KGHSH and CDR2 LQKENI. CDR3 size: 17 residues. V lost 6 bases, J lost 0 bases, and 18 bases lay in between. CDR3 bases: TGTGCCAGCTCGCCGAGTTTGACATCCCTCTCTGGAAACACCATATATTTT. Residues: CASSPSLTSLSGNTIYF.

The chain carries TRBV5-6 and TRBJ2-5, with 7 nucleotides matching TRBD1. The CDR3 consists of 14 residues. The trim removed 0 bases at V and 4 bases at J, leaving 3 bases unmatched. Germline V lookup: CDR1 SGHDT, CDR2 YYEEEE. CDR3 amino acids: CASSLATGRETQYF. CDR3 in DNA: TGTGCCAGCAGCTTGGCGACAGGGAGAGAGACCCAGTACTTC.

This clone was detected once. The rearrangement joins TRBV28 to TRBJ2-7, with unresolved D. Germline values: CDR1 MDHEN, CDR2 SYDVKM. With 8 bases removed from V and 0 bases from J, the gap between germline ends came to 17 bases. There are 15 residues in the CDR3. In DNA form, the CDR3 reads TGTGCCAGCCTCCCCCTGGGTCCTACCTCCTACGAGCAGTACTTC. Translation: CASLPLGPTSYEQYF.

J is TRBJ1-1 and V is TRBV13; 8 nucleotides agree with TRBD1. The CDR3 has 14 amino acids. J was trimmed by 1 base and V by 5 bases; bases with no gene match: 3. Germline CDR1 reads PRHDT; CDR2 reads FYEKMQ (reference sequence). This chain's CDR3 is CASSPDRANTEAFF. CDR3 nucleotide sequence: TGTGCCAGCAGCCCGGACAGGGCGAACACTGAAGCTTTCTTT.

The chain uses TRBV19 and TRBJ1-1; D is unclear. The CDR3 contains 13 residues. V dropped 1 base and J dropped 7 bases, with 10 bases sitting between them. CDR1 is LNHDA, CDR2 SQIVND, per germline (reference sequence). CDR3 residues: CASSIVANGEAFF. CDR3 DNA: TGTGCCAGTAGTATAGTAGCTAACGGTGAAGCTTTCTTT.

The CDR3 protein is CASSIAGDTLYEQYF. CDR3 coding DNA: TGTGCCAGTAGTATAGCTGGGGACACCCTATACGAGCAGTACTTC. The genes are TRBV19 and TRBJ2-7; perhaps TRBD1 as D (6 bases). The V end was cut by 1 base, the J end by 4 bases, with 14 bases between. This CDR3 region has 15 residues. Germline lookup yields CDR1 LNHDA and CDR2 SQIVND (reference sequence).

By share, this clone counts as large (0.1 to 1%). The chain carries TRBV7-2 and TRBJ2-1; D remains ambiguous. Between the trimmed V and J ends, which lost 1 base and 9 bases, there was a span of 10 bases. The germline gives CDR1 SGHTA, CDR2 FQGNSA. The length of the CDR3 is 13 residues. This chain's CDR3 is CASSLDGASEQFF. CDR3 sequence (DNA): TGTGCCAGCAGCTTAGACGGTGCCAGTGAGCAGTTCTTC.

This sequence joins TRBV5-6 and TRBJ2-7; weak D call: TRBD1 (5 bases). The germline V gene encodes CDR1 SGHDT and CDR2 YYEEEE. V lost 0 bases, J lost 7 bases, and 11 bases lay in between. CDR3 size: 13 residues. CDR3: CASSLGQSSEQYF. Written as DNA, the CDR3 is TGTGCCAGCAGCTTGGGACAGTCCTCAGAGCAGTACTTC.

The CDR3 here is CASRTSDTYEQYF. CDR3 coding DNA: TGTGCCAGCAGGACTAGCGACACCTACGAGCAGTACTTC. The chain uses TRBV7-9 and TRBJ2-7; 8 bases align to TRBD2. This CDR3 is built from 13 residues. From germline, CDR1 is SEHNR and CDR2 FQNEAQ (reference sequence). J was trimmed by 2 bases and V by 6 bases; bases with no gene match: 3.

V and J are TRBV28 and TRBJ2-7; 7 bases are a match to TRBD1. With V trimmed by 6 bases and J by 3 bases, 8 bases remained unmatched. The CDR3 is 14 residues long. Per the germline V gene, CDR1 is MDHEN and CDR2 is SYDVKM. The CDR3 protein is CASRSIDRVYEQYF. CDR3 nucleotides: TGTGCCAGCAGATCTATCGACAGGGTCTACGAGCAGTACTTC.

This clone was found a few times. CDR3 DNA sequence: TGCAGCGTTGTCACACATTCGGACACTGAAGCTTTCTTT. Its translation is CSVVTHSDTEAFF. The rearrangement uses TRBV29-1 and TRBJ1-1, with D unclear. This CDR3 region has 13 residues. CDR1 is SQVTM, CDR2 ANQGSEA, per germline. The V and J ends lost 4 bases and 3 bases respectively, with 12 bases between them.

This clone was seen a handful of times. The CDR3 here is CASSSSDGYEQYF. Written as DNA, the CDR3 is TGTGCCAGCAGCTCCTCGGACGGCTACGAGCAGTACTTC. V is TRBV11-2 and J is TRBJ2-7; D remains ambiguous. The CDR3 extends over 13 amino acids. Trimming cost V 4 bases and J 3 bases, with 10 bases left between them. Germline loops: CDR1 SGHAT, CDR2 FQNNGV.

The chain links TRBV6-5 to TRBJ2-5; 10 positions agree with TRBD2. There are 15 residues in the CDR3. CDR1 and CDR2 from the germline V gene are MNHEY and SVGAGI. J gave up 4 bases and V 4 bases, and 6 bases lay outside the gene matches. This CDR3 reads CASSLAGGSGETQYF. CDR3 DNA: TGTGCCAGCAGTTTAGCGGGAGGTTCGGGAGAGACCCAGTACTTC.

A single count supports this clone. The chain has TRBV7-9 and TRBJ1-1, with no clear D. V was clipped by 2 bases and J by 1 base, with 8 bases between them. Germline CDR1 is SEHNR and CDR2 is FQNEAQ (reference sequence). This CDR3 contains 14 residues. CDR3 in DNA: TGTGCCAGCAGCTTACGTTCACAGAACACTGAAGCTTTCTTT. Translating gives CASSLRSQNTEAFF.

Judged by abundance, this clone is large. This chain uses TRBV9 with TRBJ1-2; D ambiguous. The V end lost 4 bases, the J end lost 5 bases, and 18 bases lay between the germline ends. CDR1 and CDR2 (germline): SGDLS, YYNGEE. The CDR3 totals 15 residues. The CDR3 bases are TGTGCCAGCAGCTTCGTAGGGTCTGGAGCTTATGGCTACACCTTC. It yields the protein CASSFVGSGAYGYTF.

The rearrangement joins TRBV10-3 to TRBJ1-3, with TRBD1 as a possible D gene (5 bases). The CDR3 sequence is 17 residues long. Germline-derived CDR1 and CDR2 are ENHRY and SYGVKD. Trimming removed 2 bases from V and 2 bases from J, with 16 bases in between. DNA for the CDR3: TGTGCCATCAGTGAGCCGGCAGGGATGACTCCTGGAAACACCATATATTTT. It translates to CAISEPAGMTPGNTIYF.

The chain is built from TRBV13 and TRBJ2-2, with unresolved D. CDR3 size: 15 residues. The ends were cut back, 5 bases at V and 0 bases at J, with 10 bases in the middle. Per germline, CDR1 PRHDT and CDR2 FYEKMQ (reference sequence). The CDR3 region is CASSLGPANTGELFF. The CDR3 DNA is TGTGCCAGCAGCCTGGGCCCTGCGAACACCGGGGAGCTGTTTTTT. Supplemented by reference TRBV13 and TRBJ2-2, the full variable domain reads AAGVIQSPRHLIKEKRETATLKCYPIPRHDTVYWYQQGPGQDPQFLISFYEKMQSDKGSIPDRFSAQQFSDYHSELNMSSLELGDSALYFCASSLGPANTGELFFGEGSRLTVL.

This chain joins TRBV20-1 and TRBJ2-1; D not resolved. Germline lookup yields CDR1 DFQATT and CDR2 SNEGSKA (reference sequence). This CDR3 contains 11 residues. V was cut by 2 bases and J by 6 bases, with 5 bases left in between. CDR3 in amino acids: CSARWGNEQFF. CDR3 sequence (DNA): TGCAGTGCTAGATGGGGCAATGAGCAGTTCTTC.

The gene calls are TRBV28 and TRBJ2-6; TRBD1 matches 11 bases. Losses at the gene ends were 8 bases for V and 3 bases for J; bases not matched to a gene: 6. The germline gives CDR1 MDHEN, CDR2 SYDVKM. The CDR3 is made up of 16 amino acids. CDR3 coding DNA: TGTGCCAGCCGCGGGACAGGGGGGTTTGGGGCCAACGTCCTGACTTTC. This encodes CASRGTGGFGANVLTF.

This chain links TRBV29-1 with TRBJ2-1; 11 nucleotides match TRBD2. Trimming at V came to 3 bases and at J to 8 bases, leaving 3 bases not matched to a gene. The CDR3 extends over 13 amino acids. The germline gives CDR1 SQVTM, CDR2 ANQGSEA. The DNA for the CDR3 is TGCAGCGTTGATGAACTAGCGGGAGATGAGCAGTTCTTC. It yields the protein CSVDELAGDEQFF.

The V and J genes are TRBV21-1 and TRBJ2-6; the table's D call, TRBD1, has no DNA check behind it. TRBV21-1 is a pseudogene. The CDR3 consists of 18 residues. The CDR3 DNA follows: TGTGCCAGCAGCAAGACAGGGAACAACCCGCCTGGGGCCAACGTCCTGACTTTC. Translating gives CASSKTGNNPPGANVLTF.

The chain recombines TRBV27 with TRBJ1-2; D remains unclear. The CDR3 length is 15 residues. Trimming cost V 0 bases and J 1 base, with 9 bases left between them. The germline CDR1 and CDR2 sequences are MNHEY and SMNVEV (reference sequence). CDR3 protein: CASSLSFRSNYGYTF. The CDR3 DNA follows: TGTGCCAGCAGTTTATCCTTCAGAAGTAACTATGGCTACACCTTC.

The chain has TRBV4-3 and TRBJ2-7; D possibly corresponds to TRBD2 (6 bases). Trimming stripped 0 bases from V and 5 bases from J, with 11 bases between. This CDR3 is built from 14 residues. Germline CDR1 and CDR2: LGHNA and YSLEER. CDR3: CASSQDGGDHEQYF. The CDR3 coding sequence is TGCGCCAGCAGCCAAGATGGAGGGGACCACGAGCAGTACTTC.

This chain joins TRBV7-2 and TRBJ2-3, with D hard to call. Looked up from germline, CDR1 is SGHTA and CDR2 is FQGNSA. The length of the CDR3 is 15 residues. Between the trimmed V and J ends, which lost 1 base and 0 bases, there was a span of 8 bases. CDR3 sequence reads: CASSLGLVSTDTQYF. The CDR3 nucleotides read TGTGCCAGCAGCTTAGGGTTGGTGAGCACAGATACGCAGTATTTT.

The chain employs TRBV27 and TRBJ1-2; 7 positions match TRBD1. With 6 bases clipped from V and 13 bases from J, the junction kept 8 bases outside the gene matches. The germline gives CDR1 MNHEY, CDR2 SMNVEV (reference sequence). The CDR3 has 11 residues. CDR3 in amino acids: CASSDGTDPTF. The CDR3 DNA follows: TGTGCCAGCAGCGACGGGACAGATCCCACCTTC.

CDR3 amino acids: CTSSRCSSEQFF. The CDR3 nucleotides read TGCACCAGCAGCCGCTGCTCAAGTGAGCAGTTCTTC. This chain connects TRBV1 to TRBJ2-1. TRBV1 counts as a pseudogene. The CDR3 has 12 residues.

The chain recombines TRBV28 with TRBJ2-3; 9 nucleotides match TRBD1. The CDR3 has 14 residues. V lost 6 bases and J lost 8; bases outside the gene matches: 9. The V gene's germline CDR1 is MDHEN and CDR2 SYDVKM. This chain's CDR3 is CASSPRTGDGTQYF. In nucleotides, the CDR3 is TGTGCCAGCAGCCCCAGGACAGGGGACGGTACGCAGTATTTT.

This clone turned up a few times. The chain uses TRBV7-2 and TRBJ2-7; D is possibly TRBD1 (6 bases). There are 14 residues in the CDR3. Germline CDR1 is SGHTA and CDR2 is FQGNSA. V lost 5 bases, J lost 3 bases, and 14 bases lay in between. The CDR3 sequence: CASSLFGQFYEQYF. The CDR3 DNA sequence: TGTGCCAGCAGCCTTTTTGGACAGTTCTACGAGCAGTACTTC. Using reference TRBV7-2 and TRBJ2-7 for the parts outside the CDR3, the full variable domain is GAGVSQSPSNKVTEKGKDVELRCDPISGHTALYWYRQSLGQGLEFLIYFQGNSAPDKSGLPSDRFSAERTGGSVSTLTIQRTQQEDSAVYLCASSLFGQFYEQYFGPGTRLTVT.

This clone was detected once. The V call is TRBV28, the J call TRBJ1-6; D might be TRBD1 (6 bases). V lost 6 bases to trimming and J lost 5 bases, with 14 bases between them. CDR3 size: 15 residues. Germline values: CDR1 MDHEN, CDR2 SYDVKM. The CDR3 coding sequence is TGTGCCAGCAGCTTACGGGGGGCGGATAATTCACCCCTCCACTTT. Translated, it gives CASSLRGADNSPLHF. Full variable domain (outside the CDR3, taken from reference TRBV28 and TRBJ1-6): DVKVTQSSRYLVKRTGEKVFLECVQDMDHENMFWYRQDPGLGLRLIYFSYDVKMKEKGDIPEGYSVSREKKERFSLILESASTNQTSMYLCASSLRGADNSPLHFGNGTRLTVT.

The V and J genes are TRBV15 and TRBJ1-1; no definite D call. This CDR3 spans 13 amino acids. Trimming left V 1 base short and J 5 bases short, with 8 bases between. The germline V gene has CDR1 LNHNV and CDR2 YYDKDF (reference sequence). The CDR3 reads CATSRGAETEAFF. In DNA form, the CDR3 reads TGTGCCACCAGCAGAGGGGCAGAAACTGAAGCTTTCTTT.